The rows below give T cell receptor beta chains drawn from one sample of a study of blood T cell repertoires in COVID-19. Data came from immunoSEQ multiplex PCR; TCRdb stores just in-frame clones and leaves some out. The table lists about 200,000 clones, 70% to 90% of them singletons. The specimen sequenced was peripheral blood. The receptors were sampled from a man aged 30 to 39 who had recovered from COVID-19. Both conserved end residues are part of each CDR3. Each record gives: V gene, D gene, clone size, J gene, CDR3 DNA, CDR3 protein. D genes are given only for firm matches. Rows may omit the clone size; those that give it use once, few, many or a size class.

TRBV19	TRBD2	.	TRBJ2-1	TGTGCCAGTAAATTAGGAGCGGGGGGGCCCAGTGAGCAGTTCTTC	CASKLGAGGPSEQFF
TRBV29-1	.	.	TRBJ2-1	TGCAGCTTTGAGAGGGGGAGCTCCTACAATGAGCAGTTCTTC	CSFERGSSYNEQFF
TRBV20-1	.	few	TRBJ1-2	TGCAGTGCTAGACTAGACTATGGCTACACCTTC	CSARLDYGYTF
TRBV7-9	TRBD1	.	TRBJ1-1	TGTGCCAGCAGCTTAGCAGTGGGACAGGGGCTTGAAGCTTTCTTT	CASSLAVGQGLEAFF
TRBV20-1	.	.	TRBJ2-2	TGCAGTGCTAGTAGGGGGGGAGCCGGGGAGCTGTTTTTT	CSASRGGAGELFF
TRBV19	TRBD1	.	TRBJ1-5	TGTGCCAGTAGTAGCCAGGGGGTGGGTAGCAATCAGCCCCAGCATTTT	CASSSQGVGSNQPQHF
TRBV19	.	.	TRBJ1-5	TGTGCCAGTACGCGAAGGGGGGGGGCGCGTCAGCCCCAGCATTTT	CASTRRGGARQPQHF
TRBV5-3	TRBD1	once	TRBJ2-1	TGTGCCAGAAGCTCGGACGGGATGACAGGGTCGGAATACAATGAGCAGTTCTTC	CARSSDGMTGSEYNEQFF
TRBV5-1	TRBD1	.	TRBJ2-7	TGCGCCAGCGGCCGGGACAGGGGATCCTACGAGCAGTACTTC	CASGRDRGSYEQYF
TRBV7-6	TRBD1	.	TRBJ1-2	TGTGCCAGCAGCTCGTTGGACAGGGCGGGCTATGGCTACACCTTC	CASSSLDRAGYGYTF
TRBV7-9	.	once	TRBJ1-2	TGTGCCAGCAGCTTCGGGAATGGCTACACCTTC	CASSFGNGYTF
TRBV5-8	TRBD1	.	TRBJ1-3	TGTGCCAGCAGCTTGGGAGGGACAGAACCTGGAAACACCATATATTTT	CASSLGGTEPGNTIYF